This T cell receptor (beta chain) is from a study of blood T cells in healthy people across ages. The germline CDR1 and CDR2 sequences are SQVTM and ANQGSEA. The CDR3 runs to 13 residues. There are a few counts of this clonotype. A second about 7 to 12 cycle PCR used barcoded and J-beta primers. TCRdb processed the 5' RACE reads anew with MiXCR; each CDR3 protein has one entry. In the table there are about a million distinct CDR3 sequences, just over 50% of which are singletons. The sequenced sample was blood. The chain carries TRBV29-1 and TRBJ2-3, with 9 bases aligning to TRBD2. This sequence originates from a woman aged 55-75 years in good health. The CDR3 loop reads CSCAGGRTDTQYF. CDR3 DNA: TGCAGTTGCGCGGGGGGGAGAACAGATACGCAGTATTTT.